The clone carrying this T cell receptor beta chain was counted at least ten times. Its antigen is currently unknown. This sample stems from a study of identical twins. Regarding the study as a whole: Models underpredicted monozygotic twin sharing of out-of-frame TCR alpha. Out-of-frame alpha sequences shared between twins exhibited an excess of low generation probability.

Through template switching, a universal primer site was introduced, and the cDNA contained unique molecular identifiers. TCRdb independently ran MiXCR on the 5' RACE reads; one entry per CDR3 protein. This table has under 800,000 distinct CDR3 sequences, 21% appearing once. The same data also went into a second study, on T cells expressing NK-cell markers.

This TCR was sampled from a woman aged 18-29 years in good health. Sequences were obtained from PBMCs.

CDR3 DNA sequence: TGTGCCAGCAGGACAGGGAGTAACTATGGCTACACCTTC. Translation: CASRTGSNYGYTF. The V call is TRBV5-6, the J call TRBJ1-2; 7 bases fit TRBD1. CDR1 is SGHDT, CDR2 YYEEEE, per germline. Unmatched junction bases numbered 2, after V lost 5 bases and J lost 1 base. The CDR3 length is 13 residues.